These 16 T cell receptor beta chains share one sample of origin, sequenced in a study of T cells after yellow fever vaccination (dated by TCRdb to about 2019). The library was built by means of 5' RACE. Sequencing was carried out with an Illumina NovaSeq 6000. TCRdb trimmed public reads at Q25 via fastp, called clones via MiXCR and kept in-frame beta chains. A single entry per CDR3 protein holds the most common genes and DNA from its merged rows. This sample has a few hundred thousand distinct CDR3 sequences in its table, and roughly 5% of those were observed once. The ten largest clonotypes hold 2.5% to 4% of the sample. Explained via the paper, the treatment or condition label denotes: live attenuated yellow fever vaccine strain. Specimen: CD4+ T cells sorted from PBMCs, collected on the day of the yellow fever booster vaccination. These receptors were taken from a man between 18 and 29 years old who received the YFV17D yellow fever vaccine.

CDR3 region: CASSQDPRGYEQYF. The CDR3 nucleotides are TGTGCCAGCAGCCAAGATCCCAGGGGCTACGAGCAGTACTTC. V usage is TRBV3-1 and J usage is TRBJ2-7; perhaps TRBD1 as D (6 bases). The germline V gene has CDR1 LGHDT and CDR2 YNNKEL (reference sequence). V gave up 0 bases and J gave up 3 bases, with 9 bases separating them. The CDR3 contains 14 residues.

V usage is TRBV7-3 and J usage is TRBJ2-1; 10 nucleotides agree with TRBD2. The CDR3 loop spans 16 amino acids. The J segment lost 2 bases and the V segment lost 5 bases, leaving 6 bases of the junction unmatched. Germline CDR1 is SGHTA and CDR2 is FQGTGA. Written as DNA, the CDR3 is TGTGCCAGCAGCACAGCCGGGACTAGCGCCTACAATGAGCAGTTCTTC. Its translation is CASSTAGTSAYNEQFF.

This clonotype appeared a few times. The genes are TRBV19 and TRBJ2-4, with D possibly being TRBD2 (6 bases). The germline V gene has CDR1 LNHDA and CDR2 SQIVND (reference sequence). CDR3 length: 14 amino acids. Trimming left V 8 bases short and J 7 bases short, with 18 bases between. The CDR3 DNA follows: TGTGCCAGTCGGAGGGGAGGAGGAAGGAACATTCAGTACTTC. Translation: CASRRGGGRNIQYF.

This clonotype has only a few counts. The CDR3 loop is CASNTGVGTDTQYF. The CDR3, as DNA: TGCGCCAGCAACACAGGAGTCGGCACAGATACGCAGTATTTT. The gene calls are TRBV5-1 and TRBJ2-3, with D tentatively TRBD1 (5 bases). Per germline, CDR1 SGHRS and CDR2 YFSETQ. The CDR3 extends over 14 amino acids. The V end lost 6 bases, the J end lost 1 base, and 12 bases lay between the germline ends.

CDR3: CASSINGGNWNEQFF. The CDR3 DNA reads TGTGCCAGTAGTATTAACGGGGGGAATTGGAATGAGCAGTTCTTC. The V and J genes are TRBV19 and TRBJ2-1, with 7 positions matching TRBD2. From germline, CDR1 is LNHDA and CDR2 SQIVND (reference sequence). The CDR3 runs 15 residues. With 3 bases clipped from V and 7 bases from J, the junction kept 9 bases outside the gene matches.

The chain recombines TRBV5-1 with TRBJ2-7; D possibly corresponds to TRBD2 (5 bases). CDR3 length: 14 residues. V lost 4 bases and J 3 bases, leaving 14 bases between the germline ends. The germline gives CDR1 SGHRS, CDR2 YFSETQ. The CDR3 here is CASSPPGRDYEQYV. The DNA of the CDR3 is TGCGCCAGCAGCCCCCCCGGACGGGACTACGAGCAGTACGTC.

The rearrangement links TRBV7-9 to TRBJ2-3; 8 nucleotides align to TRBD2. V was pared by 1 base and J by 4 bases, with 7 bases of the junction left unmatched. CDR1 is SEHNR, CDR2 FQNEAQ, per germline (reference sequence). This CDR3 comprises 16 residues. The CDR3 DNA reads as TGTGCCAGCAGCTTAGGCCCCTCTAGCGGGTCAGATACGCAGTATTTT. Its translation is CASSLGPSSGSDTQYF.

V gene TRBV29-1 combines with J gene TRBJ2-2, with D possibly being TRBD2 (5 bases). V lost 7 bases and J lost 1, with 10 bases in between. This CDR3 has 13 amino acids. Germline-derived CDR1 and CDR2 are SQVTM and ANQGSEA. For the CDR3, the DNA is TGCAGCGCCAGGAGGTTGAACACCGGGGAGCTGTTTTTT. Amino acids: CSARRLNTGELFF.

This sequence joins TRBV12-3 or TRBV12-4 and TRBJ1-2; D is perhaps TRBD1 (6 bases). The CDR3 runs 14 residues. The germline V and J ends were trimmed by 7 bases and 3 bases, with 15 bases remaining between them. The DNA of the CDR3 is TGTGCCAGCACCCTACAGGGTGGGGACTATGGCTACACCTTC. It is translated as CASTLQGGDYGYTF.

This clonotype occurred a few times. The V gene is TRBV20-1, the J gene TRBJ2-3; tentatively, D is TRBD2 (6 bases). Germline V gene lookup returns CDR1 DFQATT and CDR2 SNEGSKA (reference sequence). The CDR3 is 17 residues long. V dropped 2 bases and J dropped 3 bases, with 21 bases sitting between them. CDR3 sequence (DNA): TGCAGTGCTAGATCTTCCCCCGACCGGGAGACGACAGATACGCAGTATTTT. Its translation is CSARSSPDRETTDTQYF.

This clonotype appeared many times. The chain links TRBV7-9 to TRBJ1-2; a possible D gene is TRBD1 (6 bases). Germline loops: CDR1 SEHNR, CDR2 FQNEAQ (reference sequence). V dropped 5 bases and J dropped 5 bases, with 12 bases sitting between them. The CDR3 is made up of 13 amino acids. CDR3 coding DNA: TGTGCCAGCAGCAAGGGGGGCCAGTATGGCTACACCTTC. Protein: CASSKGGQYGYTF. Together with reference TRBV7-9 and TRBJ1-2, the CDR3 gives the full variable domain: DTGVSQNPRHKITKRGQNVTFRCDPISEHNRLYWYRQTLGQGPEFLTYFQNEAQLEKSRLLSDRFSAERPKGSFSTLEIQRTEQGDSAMYLCASSKGGQYGYTFGSGTRLTVV.

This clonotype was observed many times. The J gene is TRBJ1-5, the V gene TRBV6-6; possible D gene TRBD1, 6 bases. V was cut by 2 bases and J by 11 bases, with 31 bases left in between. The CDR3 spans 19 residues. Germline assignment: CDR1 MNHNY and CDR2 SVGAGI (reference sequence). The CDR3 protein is CASSYKGGAGDGSSRAQHF. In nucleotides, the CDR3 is TGTGCCAGCAGTTACAAGGGTGGTGCAGGGGACGGATCTTCCCGGGCCCAGCATTTT.

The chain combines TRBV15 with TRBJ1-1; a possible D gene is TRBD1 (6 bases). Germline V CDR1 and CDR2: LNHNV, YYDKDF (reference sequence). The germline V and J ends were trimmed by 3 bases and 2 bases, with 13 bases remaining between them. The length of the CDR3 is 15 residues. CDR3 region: CATSSIRDTNTEAFF. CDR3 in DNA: TGTGCCACCAGCAGCATTCGGGACACCAACACTGAAGCTTTCTTT.

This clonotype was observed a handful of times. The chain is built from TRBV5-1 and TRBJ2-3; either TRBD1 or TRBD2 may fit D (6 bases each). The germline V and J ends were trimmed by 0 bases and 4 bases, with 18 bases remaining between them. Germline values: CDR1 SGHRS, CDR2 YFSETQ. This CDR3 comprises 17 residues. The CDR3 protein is CASSLVARGRPSDTQYF. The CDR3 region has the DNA TGCGCCAGCAGCTTGGTTGCCCGGGGGCGTCCCTCAGATACGCAGTATTTT.

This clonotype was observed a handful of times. The CDR3 DNA sequence: TGCGCCAGCAGCTTTGGCGGGACAAGCTCCTACAATGAGCAGTTCTTC. Protein product: CASSFGGTSSYNEQFF. V is TRBV5-1 and J is TRBJ2-1, with D perhaps matching TRBD1 or TRBD2 (6 bases each). CDR1 is SGHRS and CDR2 is YFSETQ in the germline V gene. Trimming cost V 2 bases and J 0 bases, with 12 bases left between them. The CDR3 totals 16 residues.

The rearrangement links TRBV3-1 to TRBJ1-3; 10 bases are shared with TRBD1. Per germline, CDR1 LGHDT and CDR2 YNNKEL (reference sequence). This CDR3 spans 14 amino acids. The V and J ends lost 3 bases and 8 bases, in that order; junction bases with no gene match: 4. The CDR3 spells CASSHGGTGDTIYF. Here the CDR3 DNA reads TGTGCCAGCAGCCACGGTGGGACAGGGGACACCATATATTTT.